The clone carrying this T cell receptor beta chain was picked up one time. Antigen unknown. Germline values: CDR1 SQVTM, CDR2 ANQGSEA. V was pared by 0 bases and J by 7 bases, with 9 bases of the junction left unmatched. The CDR3 extends over 15 amino acids. The data were obtained in a study of cytomegalovirus exposure and HLA in healthy donors. Study-wide context: Earlier, 117 million unique TCR beta sequences were recovered from approximately 200 million T cells by an analysis. Findings of the study overall: Trimming of TCR beta V- and J-genes showed a link, identified in a later analysis, to a missense DCLRE1C variant. There were reportedly fewer N-insertions in an Asian-associated ancestry cluster than the roughly 610-donor mean, in a later analysis.

The PCR used 60 Vbeta and 13 Jbeta primers. The assay was immunoSEQ multiplex PCR, and TCRdb's table has in-frame clones only and misses some. The top ten hold roughly 1.6% of the sample, which has tens of thousands of clones, about 90% seen once. These donors, healthy bone marrow donors, were studied. The rearrangement joins TRBV29-1 to TRBJ2-1; 7 positions match TRBD1. The source is a man aged 25-45 years in good health and CMV-seropositive. The specimen was PBMCs. CDR3 protein: CSVEDLLVQGNEQFF. For the CDR3, the DNA is TGCAGCGTTGAAGATCTATTAGTACAGGGGAATGAGCAGTTCTTC.